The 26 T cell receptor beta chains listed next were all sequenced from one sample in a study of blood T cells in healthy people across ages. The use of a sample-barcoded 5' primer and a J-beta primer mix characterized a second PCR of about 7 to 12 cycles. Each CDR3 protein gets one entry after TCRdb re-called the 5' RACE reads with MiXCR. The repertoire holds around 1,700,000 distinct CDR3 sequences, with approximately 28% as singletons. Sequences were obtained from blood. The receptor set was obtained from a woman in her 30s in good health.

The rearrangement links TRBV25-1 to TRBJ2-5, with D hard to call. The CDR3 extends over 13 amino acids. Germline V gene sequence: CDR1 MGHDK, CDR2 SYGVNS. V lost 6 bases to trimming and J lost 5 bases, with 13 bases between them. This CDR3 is CASSGLGTETQYF. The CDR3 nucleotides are TGTGCCAGCAGCGGCCTGGGCACGGAGACCCAGTACTTC.

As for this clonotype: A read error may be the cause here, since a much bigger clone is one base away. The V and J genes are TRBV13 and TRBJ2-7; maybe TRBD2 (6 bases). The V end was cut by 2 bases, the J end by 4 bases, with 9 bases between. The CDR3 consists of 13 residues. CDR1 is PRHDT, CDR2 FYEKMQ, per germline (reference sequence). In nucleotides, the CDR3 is TGTGCCAGCAGCTTATGGGACTTATACGAGCAGTACTTC. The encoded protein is CASSLWDLYEQYF.

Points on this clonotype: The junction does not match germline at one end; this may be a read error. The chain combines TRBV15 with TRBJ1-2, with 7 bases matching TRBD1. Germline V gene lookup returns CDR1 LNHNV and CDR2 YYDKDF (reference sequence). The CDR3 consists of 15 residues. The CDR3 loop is CATSGSGTANYGYIF. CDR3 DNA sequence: TGTGCCACCAGCGGCTCCGGGACAGCCAACTATGGCTACATCTTC.

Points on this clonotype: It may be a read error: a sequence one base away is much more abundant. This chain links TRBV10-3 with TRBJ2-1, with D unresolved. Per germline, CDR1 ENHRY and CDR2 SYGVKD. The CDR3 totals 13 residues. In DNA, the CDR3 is TGTGCCGTCAGGCCAAACTCCTACAATGAGCAGTTCTTC. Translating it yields CAVRPNSYNEQFF.

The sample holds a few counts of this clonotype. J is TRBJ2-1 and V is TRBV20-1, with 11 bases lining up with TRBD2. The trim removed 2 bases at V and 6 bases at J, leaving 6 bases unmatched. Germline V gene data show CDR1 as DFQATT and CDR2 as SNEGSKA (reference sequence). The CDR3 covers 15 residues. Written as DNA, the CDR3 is TGCAGTGCTAGAACTATAGCGGGGGGGCTCAATGAGCAGTTCTTC. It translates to CSARTIAGGLNEQFF.

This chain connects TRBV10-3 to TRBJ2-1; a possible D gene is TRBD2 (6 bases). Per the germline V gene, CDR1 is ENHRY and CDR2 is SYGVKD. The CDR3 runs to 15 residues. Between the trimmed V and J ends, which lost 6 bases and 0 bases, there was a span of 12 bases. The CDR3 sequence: CAIRGDFPSYNEQFF. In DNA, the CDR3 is TGTGCCATCAGGGGGGACTTCCCCTCCTACAATGAGCAGTTCTTC.

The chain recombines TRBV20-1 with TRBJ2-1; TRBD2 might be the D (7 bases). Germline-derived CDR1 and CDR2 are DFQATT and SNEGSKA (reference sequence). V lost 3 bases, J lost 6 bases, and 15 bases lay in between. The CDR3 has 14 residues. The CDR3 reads CSASGGRGGNEQFF. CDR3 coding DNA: TGCAGTGCTAGCGGGGGGCGCGGAGGCAATGAGCAGTTCTTC.

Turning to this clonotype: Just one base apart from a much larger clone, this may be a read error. The CDR3 coding sequence is TGCGCCAGCAGCTTTTCTGGACTAGCGGATTCCTACAATGAGCAGTACTTC. Its protein product is CASSFSGLADSYNEQYF. The chain couples TRBV5-1 to TRBJ2-1, with 10 bases matching TRBD2. The J call is in doubt because the DNA end fits TRBJ2-7 better. CDR3 size: 17 residues. Looked up from germline, CDR1 is SGHRS and CDR2 is YFSETQ.

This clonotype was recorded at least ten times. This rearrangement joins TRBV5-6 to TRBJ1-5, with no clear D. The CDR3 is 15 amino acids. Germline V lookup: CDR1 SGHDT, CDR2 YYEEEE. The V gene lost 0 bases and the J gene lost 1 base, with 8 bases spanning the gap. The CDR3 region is CASSLGGPSNQPQHF. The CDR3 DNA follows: TGTGCCAGCAGCTTGGGAGGGCCGAGCAATCAGCCCCAGCATTTT. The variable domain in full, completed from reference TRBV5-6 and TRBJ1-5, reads DAGVTQSPTHLIKTRGQQVTLRCSPKSGHDTVSWYQQALGQGPQFIFQYYEEEERQRGNFPDRFSGHQFPNYSSELNVNALLLGDSALYLCASSLGGPSNQPQHFGDGTRLSIL.

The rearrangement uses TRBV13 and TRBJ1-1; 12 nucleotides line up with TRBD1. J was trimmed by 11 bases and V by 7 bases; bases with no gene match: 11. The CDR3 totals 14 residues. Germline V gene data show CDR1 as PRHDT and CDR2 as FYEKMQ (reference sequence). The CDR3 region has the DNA TGTGCCAGCACATCACCGGGACAGGGGGCGACGGCTTTCTTT. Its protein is CASTSPGQGATAFF.

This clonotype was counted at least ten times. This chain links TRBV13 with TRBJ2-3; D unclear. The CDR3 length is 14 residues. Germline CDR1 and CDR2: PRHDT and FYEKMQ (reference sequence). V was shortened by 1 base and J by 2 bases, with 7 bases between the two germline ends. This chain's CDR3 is CASSLAIFTDTQYF. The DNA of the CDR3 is TGTGCCAGCAGCTTAGCGATATTCACAGATACGCAGTATTTT. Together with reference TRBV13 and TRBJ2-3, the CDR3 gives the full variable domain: AAGVIQSPRHLIKEKRETATLKCYPIPRHDTVYWYQQGPGQDPQFLISFYEKMQSDKGSIPDRFSAQQFSDYHSELNMSSLELGDSALYFCASSLAIFTDTQYFGPGTRLTVL.

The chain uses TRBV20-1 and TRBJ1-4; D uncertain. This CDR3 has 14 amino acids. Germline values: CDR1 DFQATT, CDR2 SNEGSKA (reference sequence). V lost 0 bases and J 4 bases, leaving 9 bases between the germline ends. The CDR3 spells CSARDPLRNEKLFF. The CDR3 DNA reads TGCAGTGCTAGAGATCCCCTGCGTAATGAAAAACTGTTTTTT.

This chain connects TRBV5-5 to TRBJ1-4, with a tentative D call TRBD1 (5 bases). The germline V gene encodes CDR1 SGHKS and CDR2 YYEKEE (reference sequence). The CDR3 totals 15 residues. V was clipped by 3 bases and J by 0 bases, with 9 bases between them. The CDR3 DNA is TGTGCCAGCAGCTCGGGACTCACAACTAATGAAAAACTGTTTTTT. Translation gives CASSSGLTTNEKLFF.

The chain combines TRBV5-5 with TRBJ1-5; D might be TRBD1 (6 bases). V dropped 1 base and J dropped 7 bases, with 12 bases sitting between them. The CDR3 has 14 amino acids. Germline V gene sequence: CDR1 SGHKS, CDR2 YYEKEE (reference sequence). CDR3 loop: CASSLTGFRQPQHF. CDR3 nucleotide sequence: TGTGCCAGCAGCTTGACAGGGTTCCGGCAGCCCCAGCATTTT.

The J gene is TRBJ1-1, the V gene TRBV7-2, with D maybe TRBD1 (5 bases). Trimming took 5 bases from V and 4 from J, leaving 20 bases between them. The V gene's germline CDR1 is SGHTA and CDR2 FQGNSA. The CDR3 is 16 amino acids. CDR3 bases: TGTGCCAGCAGCCCCGGACAAAAACGGGTTGGCACTGAAGCTTTCTTT. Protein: CASSPGQKRVGTEAFF.

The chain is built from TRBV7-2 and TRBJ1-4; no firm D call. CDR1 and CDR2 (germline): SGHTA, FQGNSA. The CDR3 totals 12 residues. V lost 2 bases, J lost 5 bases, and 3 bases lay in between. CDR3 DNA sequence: TGTGCCAGCAGCTTATGGAATGAAAAACTGTTTTTT. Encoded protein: CASSLWNEKLFF.

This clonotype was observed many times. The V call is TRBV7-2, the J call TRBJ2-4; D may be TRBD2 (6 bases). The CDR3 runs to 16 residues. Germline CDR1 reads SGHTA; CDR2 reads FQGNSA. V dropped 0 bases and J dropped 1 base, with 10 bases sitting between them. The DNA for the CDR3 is TGTGCCAGCAGCTTAGCCGGAGGGGTTGCCAAAAACATTCAGTACTTC. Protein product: CASSLAGGVAKNIQYF.

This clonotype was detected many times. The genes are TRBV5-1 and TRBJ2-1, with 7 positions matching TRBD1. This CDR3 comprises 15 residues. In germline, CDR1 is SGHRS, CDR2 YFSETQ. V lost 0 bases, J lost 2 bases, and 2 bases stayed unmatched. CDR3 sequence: CASSLGDSTYNEQFF. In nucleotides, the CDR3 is TGCGCCAGCAGCTTGGGGGACAGCACCTACAATGAGCAGTTCTTC. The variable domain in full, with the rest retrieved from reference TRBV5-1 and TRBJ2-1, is KAGVTQTPRYLIKTRGQQVTLSCSPISGHRSVSWYQQTPGQGLQFLFEYFSETQRNKGNFPGRFSGRQFSNSRSEMNVSTLELGDSALYLCASSLGDSTYNEQFFGPGTRLTVL.

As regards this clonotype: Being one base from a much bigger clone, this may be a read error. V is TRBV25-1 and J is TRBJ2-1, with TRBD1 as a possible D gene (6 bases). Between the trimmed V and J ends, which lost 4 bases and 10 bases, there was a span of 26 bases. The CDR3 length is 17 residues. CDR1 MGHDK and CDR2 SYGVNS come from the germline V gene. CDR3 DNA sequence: TGTGCCAGCAGTGCAGCTCTATTACAGGGATTATCCTACGAGCAGTTCTTC. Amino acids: CASSAALLQGLSYEQFF.

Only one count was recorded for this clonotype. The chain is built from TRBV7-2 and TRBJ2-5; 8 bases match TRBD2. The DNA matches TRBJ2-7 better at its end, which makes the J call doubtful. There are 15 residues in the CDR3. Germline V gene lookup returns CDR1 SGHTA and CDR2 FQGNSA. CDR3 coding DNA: TGTGCCAGCAGCTTAGAGCGGGGGCGGGTCTACGAGCAGTACTTC. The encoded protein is CASSLERGRVYEQYF.

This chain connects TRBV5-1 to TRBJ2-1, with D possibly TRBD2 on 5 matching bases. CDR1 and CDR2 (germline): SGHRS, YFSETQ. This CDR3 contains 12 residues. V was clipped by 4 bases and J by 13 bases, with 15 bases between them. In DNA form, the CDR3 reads TGCGCCAGCAGCCGTTCCCGGACTGAACAGTTCTTC. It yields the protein CASSRSRTEQFF.

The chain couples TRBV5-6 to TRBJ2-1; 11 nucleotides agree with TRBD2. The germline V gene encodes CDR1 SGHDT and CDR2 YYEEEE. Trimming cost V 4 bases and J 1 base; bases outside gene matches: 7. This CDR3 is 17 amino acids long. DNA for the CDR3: TGTGCCAGCAGCCCTTGGGGGACTAGCGGATCCTACAATGAGCAGTTCTTC. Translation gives CASSPWGTSGSYNEQFF.

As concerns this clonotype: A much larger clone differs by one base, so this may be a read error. CDR3 sequence (DNA): TGTGCCAGCAGTCTATTTGATCCAGATGCGCAGTATTTT. Its translation: CASSLFDPDAQYF. This chain joins TRBV12-3 or TRBV12-4 and TRBJ2-3; no firm D call. This CDR3 is 13 amino acids long.

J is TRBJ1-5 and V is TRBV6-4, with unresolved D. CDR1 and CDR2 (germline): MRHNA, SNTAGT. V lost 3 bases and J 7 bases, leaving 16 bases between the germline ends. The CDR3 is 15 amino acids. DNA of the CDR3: TGTGCCAGCAGTGATTGGTTTCGGATTACCCAGCCCCAGCATTTT. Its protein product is CASSDWFRITQPQHF.

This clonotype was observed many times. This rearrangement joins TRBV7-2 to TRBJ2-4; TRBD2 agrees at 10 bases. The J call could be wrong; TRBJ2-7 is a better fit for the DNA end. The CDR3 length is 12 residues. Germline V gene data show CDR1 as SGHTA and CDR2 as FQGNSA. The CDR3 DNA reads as TGTGCCAGCAGTAGCGGGAGGAACGAGCAGTACTTC. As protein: CASSSGRNEQYF.

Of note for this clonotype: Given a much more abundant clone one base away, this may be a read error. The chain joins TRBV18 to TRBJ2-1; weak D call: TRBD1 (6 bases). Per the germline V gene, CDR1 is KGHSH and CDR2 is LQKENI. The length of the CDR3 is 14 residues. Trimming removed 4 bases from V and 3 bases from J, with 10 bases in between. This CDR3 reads CASSRGPDYNEQFF. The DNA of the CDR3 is TGTGCCAGCTCACGGGGGCCAGACTACAATGAGCAGTTCTTC. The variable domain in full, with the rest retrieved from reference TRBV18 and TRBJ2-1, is NAGVMQNPRHLVRRRGQEARLRCSPMKGHSHVYWYRQLPEEGLKFMVYLQKENIIDESGMPKERFSAEFPKEGPSILRIQQVVRGDSAAYFCASSRGPDYNEQFFGPGTRLTVL.